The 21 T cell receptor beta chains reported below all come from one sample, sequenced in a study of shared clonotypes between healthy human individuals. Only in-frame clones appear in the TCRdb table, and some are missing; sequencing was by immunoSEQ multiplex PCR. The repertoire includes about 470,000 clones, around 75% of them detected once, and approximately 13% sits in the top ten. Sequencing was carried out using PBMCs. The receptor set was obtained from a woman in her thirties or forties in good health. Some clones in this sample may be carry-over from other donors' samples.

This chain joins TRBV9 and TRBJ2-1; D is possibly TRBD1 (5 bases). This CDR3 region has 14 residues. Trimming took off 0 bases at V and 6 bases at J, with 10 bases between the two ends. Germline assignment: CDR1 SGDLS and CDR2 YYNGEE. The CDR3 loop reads CASSVADIFNEQFF. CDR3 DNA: TGTGCCAGCAGCGTAGCGGACATATTCAATGAGCAGTTCTTC.

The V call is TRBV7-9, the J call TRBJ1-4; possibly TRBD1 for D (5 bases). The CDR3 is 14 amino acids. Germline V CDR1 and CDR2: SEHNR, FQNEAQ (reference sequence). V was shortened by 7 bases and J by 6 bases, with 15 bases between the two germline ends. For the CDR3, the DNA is TGTGCCAGCACCGCACAAGGAGGGGATGAAAAACTGTTTTTT. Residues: CASTAQGGDEKLFF.

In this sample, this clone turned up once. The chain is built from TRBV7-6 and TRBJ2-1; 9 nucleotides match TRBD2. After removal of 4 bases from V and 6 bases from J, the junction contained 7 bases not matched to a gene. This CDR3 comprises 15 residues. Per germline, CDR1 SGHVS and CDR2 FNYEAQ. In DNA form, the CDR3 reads TGTGCCAGCAGCTCACTTCAGACTAGCGGCAATGAGCAGTTCTTC. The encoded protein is CASSSLQTSGNEQFF. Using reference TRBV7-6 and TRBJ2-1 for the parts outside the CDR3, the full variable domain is GAGVSQSPRYKVTKRGQDVALRCDPISGHVSLYWYRQALGQGPEFLTYFNYEAQQDKSGLPNDRFSAERPEGSISTLTIQRTEQRDSAMYRCASSSLQTSGNEQFFGPGTRLTVL.

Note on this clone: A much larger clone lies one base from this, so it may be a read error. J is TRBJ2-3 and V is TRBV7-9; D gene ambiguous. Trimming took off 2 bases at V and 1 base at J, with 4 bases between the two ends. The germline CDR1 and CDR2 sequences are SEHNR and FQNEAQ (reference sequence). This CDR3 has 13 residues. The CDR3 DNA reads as TGTGCCAGCAGCTTAATGGGCACAGATACGCAGTATTTT. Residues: CASSLMGTDTQYF.

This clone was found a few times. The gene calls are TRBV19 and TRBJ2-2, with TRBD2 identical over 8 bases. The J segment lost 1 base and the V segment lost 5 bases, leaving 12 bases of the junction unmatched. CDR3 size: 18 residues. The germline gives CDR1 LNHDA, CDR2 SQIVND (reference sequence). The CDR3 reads CASSAGARLAQNTGELFF. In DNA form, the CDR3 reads TGTGCCAGTAGTGCAGGCGCTCGACTAGCGCAGAACACCGGGGAGCTGTTTTTT.

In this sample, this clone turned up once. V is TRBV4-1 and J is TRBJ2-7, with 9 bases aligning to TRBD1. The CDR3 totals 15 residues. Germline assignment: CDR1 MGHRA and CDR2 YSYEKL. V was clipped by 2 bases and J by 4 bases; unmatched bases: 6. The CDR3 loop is CASSQLQGAPYEQYF. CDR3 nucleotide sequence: TGCGCCAGCAGCCAACTACAGGGGGCCCCATACGAGCAGTACTTC.

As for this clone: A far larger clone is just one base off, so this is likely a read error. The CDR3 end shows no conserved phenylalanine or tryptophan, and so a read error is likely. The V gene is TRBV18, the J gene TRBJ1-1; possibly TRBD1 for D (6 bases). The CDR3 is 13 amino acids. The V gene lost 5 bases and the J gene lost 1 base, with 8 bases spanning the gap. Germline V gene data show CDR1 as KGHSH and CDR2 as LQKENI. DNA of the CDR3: TGTGCCAGCTCAGGACAGTCGAACACTGAAGCTTTCTCT. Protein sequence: CASSGQSNTEAFS.

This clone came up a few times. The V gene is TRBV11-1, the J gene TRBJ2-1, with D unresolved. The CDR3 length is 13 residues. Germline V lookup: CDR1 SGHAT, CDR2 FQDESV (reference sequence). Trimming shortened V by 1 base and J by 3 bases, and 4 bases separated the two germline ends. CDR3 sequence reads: CASSLGDYNEQFF. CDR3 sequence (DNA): TGTGCCAGCAGCTTAGGGGACTACAATGAGCAGTTCTTC.

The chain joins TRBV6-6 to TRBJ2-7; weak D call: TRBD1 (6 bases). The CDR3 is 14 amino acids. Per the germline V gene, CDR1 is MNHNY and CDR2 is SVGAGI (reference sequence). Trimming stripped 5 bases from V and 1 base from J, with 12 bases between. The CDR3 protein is CASSPGVLSYEQYF. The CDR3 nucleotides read TGTGCCAGCAGTCCAGGGGTCTTATCCTACGAGCAGTACTTC.

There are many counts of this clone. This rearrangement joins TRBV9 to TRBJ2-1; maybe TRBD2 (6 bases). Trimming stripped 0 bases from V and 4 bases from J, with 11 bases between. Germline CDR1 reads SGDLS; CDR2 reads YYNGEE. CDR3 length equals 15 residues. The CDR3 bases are TGTGCCAGCAGCGTAGAACTAGCTGATTACAATGAGCAGTTCTTC. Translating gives CASSVELADYNEQFF.

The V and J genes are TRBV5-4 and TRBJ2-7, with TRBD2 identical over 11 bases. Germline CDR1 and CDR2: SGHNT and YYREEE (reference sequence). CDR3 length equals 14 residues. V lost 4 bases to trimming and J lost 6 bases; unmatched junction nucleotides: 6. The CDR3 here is CASSSSGRASEQYF. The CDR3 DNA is TGTGCCAGCAGCAGTAGCGGGAGGGCCAGCGAGCAGTACTTC.

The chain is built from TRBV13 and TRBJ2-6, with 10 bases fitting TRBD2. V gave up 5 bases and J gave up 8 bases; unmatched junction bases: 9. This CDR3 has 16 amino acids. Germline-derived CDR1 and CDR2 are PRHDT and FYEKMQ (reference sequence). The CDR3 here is CASSRGTSASPNVLTF. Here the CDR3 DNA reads TGTGCCAGCAGCCGTGGGACTAGCGCCTCTCCCAACGTCCTGACTTTC.

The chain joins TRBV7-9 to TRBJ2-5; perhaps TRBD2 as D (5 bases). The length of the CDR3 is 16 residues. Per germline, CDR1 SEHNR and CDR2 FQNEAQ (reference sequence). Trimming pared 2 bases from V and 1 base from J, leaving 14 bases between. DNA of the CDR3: TGTGCCAGCAGCTTATTTCTGGGAGAGGTCCAAGAGACCCAGTACTTC. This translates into CASSLFLGEVQETQYF.

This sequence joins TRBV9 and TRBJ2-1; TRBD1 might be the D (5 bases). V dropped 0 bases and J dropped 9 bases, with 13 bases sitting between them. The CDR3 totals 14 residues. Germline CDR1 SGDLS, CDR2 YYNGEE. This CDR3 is CASSVDGRGSEQFF. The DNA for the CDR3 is TGTGCCAGCAGCGTAGACGGTAGGGGCAGTGAGCAGTTCTTC.

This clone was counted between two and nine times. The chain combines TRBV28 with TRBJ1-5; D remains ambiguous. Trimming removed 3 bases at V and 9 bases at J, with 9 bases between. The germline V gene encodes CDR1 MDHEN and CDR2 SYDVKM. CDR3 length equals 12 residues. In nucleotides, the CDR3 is TGTGCCAGCAGTTTGTCGCACAGGCCCCAGCATTTT. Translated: CASSLSHRPQHF.

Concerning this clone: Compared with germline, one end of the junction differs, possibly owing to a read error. The CDR3 DNA reads as TGCAGCGTGGAAGGTCGGCAGGGGTGGAACGAGCAGTACTTC. Encoded protein: CSVEGRQGWNEQYF. The genes are TRBV29-1 and TRBJ2-7, with TRBD1 as a possible D gene (6 bases). The CDR3 has 14 amino acids. Germline CDR1 and CDR2: SQVTM and ANQGSEA.

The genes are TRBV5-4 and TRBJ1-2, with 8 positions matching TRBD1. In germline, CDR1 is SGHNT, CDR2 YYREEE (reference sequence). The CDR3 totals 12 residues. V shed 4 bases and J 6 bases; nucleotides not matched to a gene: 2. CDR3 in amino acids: CASSPGGHGYTF. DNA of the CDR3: TGTGCCAGCAGCCCAGGGGGCCATGGCTACACCTTC.

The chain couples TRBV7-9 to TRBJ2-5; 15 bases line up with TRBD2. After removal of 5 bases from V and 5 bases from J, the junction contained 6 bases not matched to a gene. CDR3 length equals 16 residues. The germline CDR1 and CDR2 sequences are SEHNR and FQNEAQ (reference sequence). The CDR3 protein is CASSRTSGRAEETQYF. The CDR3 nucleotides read TGTGCCAGCAGCAGGACTAGCGGGAGGGCCGAGGAGACCCAGTACTTC.

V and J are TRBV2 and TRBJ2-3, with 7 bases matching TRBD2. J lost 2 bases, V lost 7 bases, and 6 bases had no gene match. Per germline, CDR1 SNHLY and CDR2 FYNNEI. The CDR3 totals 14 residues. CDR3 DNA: TGTGCCAGCAAAGAGCGGGGCATCACAGATACGCAGTATTTT. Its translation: CASKERGITDTQYF.

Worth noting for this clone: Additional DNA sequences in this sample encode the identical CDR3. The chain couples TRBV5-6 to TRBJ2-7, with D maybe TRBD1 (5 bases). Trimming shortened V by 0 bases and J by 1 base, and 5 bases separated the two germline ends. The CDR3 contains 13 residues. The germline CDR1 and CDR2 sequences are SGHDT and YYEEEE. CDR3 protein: CASSLGQSYEQYF. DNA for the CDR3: TGTGCCAGCAGCTTGGGACAGTCCTACGAGCAGTACTTC.

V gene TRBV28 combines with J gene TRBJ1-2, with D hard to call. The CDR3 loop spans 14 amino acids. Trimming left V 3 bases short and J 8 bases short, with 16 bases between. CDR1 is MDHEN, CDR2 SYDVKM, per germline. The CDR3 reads CASSFGDTSLGYTF. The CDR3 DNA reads TGTGCCAGCAGTTTTGGAGACACTTCGTTGGGCTACACCTTC.